This T cell receptor (beta chain) derives from a study of shared T cell receptors in the human thymus. Trimming removed 1 base at V and 7 bases at J, with 14 bases between. Germline CDR1 MNHNS, CDR2 SASEGT. This CDR3 has 15 amino acids. This table comes from immunoSEQ multiplex PCR, and its TCRdb copy is limited to in-frame clones, with some not included. This sample has about 660,000 clones, with roughly 90% found just once. The same specimen was also included in a second study, on human thymus T cells. This second study notes: Thymus tissue for the work was resected from patients undergoing corrective heart surgery. Thymic and blood repertoires appeared to display a bias in their usage of V and J genes. Related research has reported that thymic repertoires overlap highly among unrelated individuals.

This clonotype was sampled from a boy less than two years old with a congenital heart defect. The rearrangement links TRBV6-1 to TRBJ1-5; tentative D call: TRBD1 (6 bases). The source material was thymocytes. The CDR3 sequence: CASSEERAGVQPQHF. Written as DNA, the CDR3 is TGTGCCAGCAGTGAAGAAAGGGCAGGGGTCCAGCCCCAGCATTTT.